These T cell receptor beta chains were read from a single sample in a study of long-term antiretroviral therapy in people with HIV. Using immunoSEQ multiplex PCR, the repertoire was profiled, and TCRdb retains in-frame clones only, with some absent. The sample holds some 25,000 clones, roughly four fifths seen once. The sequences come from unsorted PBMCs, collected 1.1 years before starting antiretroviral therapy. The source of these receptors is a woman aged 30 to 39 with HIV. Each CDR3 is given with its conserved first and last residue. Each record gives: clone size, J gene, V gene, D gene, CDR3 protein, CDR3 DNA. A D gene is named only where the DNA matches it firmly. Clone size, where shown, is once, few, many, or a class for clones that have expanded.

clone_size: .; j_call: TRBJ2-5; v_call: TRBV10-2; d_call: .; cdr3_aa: CASQKDETLSLETQYF; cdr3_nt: TGCGCCAGCCAAAAGGATGAGACTTTAAGTCTGGAGACCCAGTACTTC
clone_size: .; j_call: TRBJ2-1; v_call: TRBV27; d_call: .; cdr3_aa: CASSTLAWDVRGYNEQFF; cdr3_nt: TGTGCCAGCAGTACCCTCGCATGGGACGTCCGAGGGTACAATGAGCAGTTCTTC
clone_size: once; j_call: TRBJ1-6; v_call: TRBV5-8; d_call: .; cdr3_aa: CASSSNYRDGSPLHF; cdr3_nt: TGTGCCAGCAGCTCTAATTACAGGGATGGTTCACCCCTCCACTTT
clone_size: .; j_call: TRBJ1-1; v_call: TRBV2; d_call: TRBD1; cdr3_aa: CASRSTGVTEAFF; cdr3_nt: TGTGCCAGCAGATCCACAGGGGTCACTGAAGCTTTCTTT
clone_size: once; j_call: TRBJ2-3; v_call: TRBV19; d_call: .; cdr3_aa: CASSISAGSTDTQYF; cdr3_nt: TGTGCCAGTAGTATATCGGCAGGGAGCACAGATACGCAGTATTTT
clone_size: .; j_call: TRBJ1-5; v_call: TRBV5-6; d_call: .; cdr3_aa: CASSLRQVRPDNQPQHF; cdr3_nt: TGTGCCAGCAGCTTGAGACAGGTTCGTCCCGACAATCAGCCCCAGCATTTT
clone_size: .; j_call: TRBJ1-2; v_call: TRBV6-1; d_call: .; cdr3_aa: CASSPPDIYGYTF; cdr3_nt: TGTGCCAGCAGTCCCCCGGACATCTATGGCTACACCTTC
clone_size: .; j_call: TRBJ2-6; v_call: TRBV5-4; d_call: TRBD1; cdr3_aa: CASSLGMGQGPSGANVLTF; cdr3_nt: TGTGCCAGCAGCTTGGGAATGGGACAGGGCCCCTCTGGGGCCAACGTCCTGACTTTC
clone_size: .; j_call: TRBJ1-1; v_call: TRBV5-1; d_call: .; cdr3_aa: CASSWNREATEAFF; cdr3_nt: TGCGCCAGCAGCTGGAACAGGGAGGCCACTGAAGCTTTCTTT
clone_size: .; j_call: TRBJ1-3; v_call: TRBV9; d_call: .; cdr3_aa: CASSVSGVVNSGNTIYF; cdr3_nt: TGTGCCAGCAGCGTATCAGGAGTCGTTAACTCTGGAAACACCATATATTTT
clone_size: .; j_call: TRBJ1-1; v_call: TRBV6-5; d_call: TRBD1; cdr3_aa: CASSPVKGASTEAFF; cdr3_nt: TGTGCCAGCAGCCCTGTTAAGGGGGCGAGTACTGAAGCTTTCTTT
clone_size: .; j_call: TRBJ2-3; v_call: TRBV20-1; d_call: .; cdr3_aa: CSARRGDTQYF; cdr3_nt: TGCAGTGCTAGACGAGGAGATACGCAGTATTTT
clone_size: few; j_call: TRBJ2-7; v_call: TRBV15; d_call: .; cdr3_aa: CATGYGTGTYEQYF; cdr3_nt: TGTGCCACCGGATACGGGACGGGTACCTACGAGCAGTACTTC
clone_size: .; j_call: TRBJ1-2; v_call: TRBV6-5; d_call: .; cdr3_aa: CATLFTGTKGGYTF; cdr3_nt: TGTGCCACCCTCTTTACCGGGACAAAAGGTGGCTACACCTTC
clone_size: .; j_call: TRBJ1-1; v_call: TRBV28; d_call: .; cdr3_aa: CASSLVDSPEAFF; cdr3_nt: TGTGCCAGCAGTTTGGTCGACAGCCCTGAAGCTTTCTTT